The 27 T cell receptor beta chains reported below all come from one sample, sequenced in a study of shared clonotypes between healthy human individuals. Here immunoSEQ multiplex PCR was the method, and the copy in TCRdb shows in-frame clones only, minus some. The data show under 600,000 clones, about 96% seen once. Sequenced: naive CD4+ T cells sorted from blood. The sample's subset: CD45RA+ positively selected. The source of these receptors is a woman aged 25-40 years in good health.

The chain joins TRBV4-2 to TRBJ1-1; unclear D gene. V was cut by 0 bases and J by 3 bases, with 5 bases left in between. Looked up from germline, CDR1 is LGHNA and CDR2 is YNFKEQ. The CDR3 length is 13 residues. The CDR3 DNA follows: TGTGCCAGCAGCCAAGATTGGGACACTGAAGCTTTCTTT. This translates into CASSQDWDTEAFF.

CDR3 loop: CASSEDKGTEMRPQHF. The CDR3, as DNA: TGTGCCAGCAGTGAAGACAAGGGGACGGAGATGAGGCCCCAGCATTTT. The V and J genes are TRBV6-1 and TRBJ1-5; tentative D call: TRBD1 (5 bases). The germline gives CDR1 MNHNS, CDR2 SASEGT. CDR3 length: 16 residues. The V gene lost 1 base and the J gene lost 9 bases, with 19 bases spanning the gap.

The gene calls are TRBV19 and TRBJ1-4; D is undetermined. The V gene lost 6 bases and the J gene lost 5 bases, with 13 bases spanning the gap. The CDR3 loop spans 14 amino acids. Germline V gives CDR1 LNHDA, CDR2 SQIVND (reference sequence). The CDR3 nucleotides read TGTGCCAGTAGGGACGGACGGGAAAATGAAAAACTGTTTTTT. Its translation is CASRDGRENEKLFF.

V gene TRBV5-6 combines with J gene TRBJ1-2, with a weak D call TRBD1 (5 bases). Germline lookup yields CDR1 SGHDT and CDR2 YYEEEE. The CDR3 contains 15 residues. V dropped 2 bases and J dropped 1 base, with 12 bases sitting between them. The CDR3 loop is CASSLRDGYNYGYTF. CDR3 DNA sequence: TGTGCCAGCAGCTTACGGGACGGGTATAACTATGGCTACACCTTC.

V usage is TRBV11-2 and J usage is TRBJ2-7; 13 nucleotides match TRBD2. With V trimmed by 5 bases and J by 2 bases, 3 bases remained unmatched. Germline CDR1 reads SGHAT; CDR2 reads FQNNGV. The CDR3 runs to 15 residues. The CDR3 here is CASSRGLAGAYEQYF. CDR3 in DNA: TGTGCCAGCAGCCGAGGACTAGCGGGAGCCTACGAGCAGTACTTC.

The chain couples TRBV4-1 to TRBJ1-5, with D tentatively TRBD1 (6 bases). CDR1 is MGHRA and CDR2 is YSYEKL in the germline V gene. The ends were cut back, 6 bases at V and 4 bases at J, with 16 bases in the middle. There are 15 residues in the CDR3. The CDR3 loop is CASREYRDLNQPQHF. CDR3 sequence (DNA): TGCGCCAGCAGGGAGTACAGGGATCTAAATCAGCCCCAGCATTTT.

The chain carries TRBV21-1 and TRBJ1-1. TRBV21-1 is classified as a pseudogene. CDR3 length equals 13 residues. The CDR3 coding sequence is TGTGCCAGCAGCAAGAGGGTGGGTACTGAAGCTTTCTTT. Amino acid sequence: CASSKRVGTEAFF.

A note on this clone: Other nucleotide sequences in the sample specify the same CDR3. The J gene is TRBJ2-3, the V gene TRBV18; D is ambiguous. The CDR3 runs 12 residues. Germline CDR1 and CDR2: KGHSH and LQKENI. Deletions cut 2 bases from V and 0 bases from J, with 0 bases between. The CDR3 sequence: CASSPSTDTQYF. CDR3 bases: TGTGCCAGCTCACCAAGCACAGATACGCAGTATTTT.

The chain uses TRBV18 and TRBJ2-1; 14 bases match TRBD2. The length of the CDR3 is 18 residues. Trimming took 1 base from V and 7 from J; bases not matched to a gene: 9. Per germline, CDR1 KGHSH and CDR2 LQKENI. This CDR3 is CASSPLPRTSGRLNEQFF. CDR3 bases: TGTGCCAGCTCACCACTCCCAAGGACTAGCGGGAGGCTAAATGAGCAGTTCTTC.

The chain couples TRBV7-9 to TRBJ1-3, with D tentatively TRBD1 (6 bases). The ends were cut back, 0 bases at V and 0 bases at J, with 6 bases in the middle. Germline V gives CDR1 SEHNR, CDR2 FQNEAQ (reference sequence). The CDR3 contains 15 residues. The CDR3 DNA sequence: TGTGCCAGCAGCTTAGCGACAGGCTCTGGAAACACCATATATTTT. The encoded protein is CASSLATGSGNTIYF.

V gene TRBV5-1 combines with J gene TRBJ2-2; 15 bases are a match to TRBD2. This CDR3 contains 18 residues. Trimming at V came to 4 bases and at J to 7 bases, leaving 11 bases not matched to a gene. Germline V lookup: CDR1 SGHRS, CDR2 YFSETQ. CDR3 coding DNA: TGCGCCAGCAGCGCCCGGGGACTAGCGGGAGGAAATATCGGGGAGCTGTTTTTT. Encoded protein: CASSARGLAGGNIGELFF.

The chain uses TRBV30 and TRBJ2-7; D is undetermined. The CDR3 is made up of 13 amino acids. V dropped 1 base and J dropped 3 bases, with 10 bases sitting between them. From germline, CDR1 is GTSNPN and CDR2 SVGIG (reference sequence). The CDR3 reads CAWSAEVDYEQYF. The CDR3 nucleotides read TGTGCCTGGAGTGCAGAGGTCGACTACGAGCAGTACTTC.

The rearrangement joins TRBV9 to TRBJ2-7; TRBD2 aligns across 11 bases. Per the germline V gene, CDR1 is SGDLS and CDR2 is YYNGEE. The junction had 4 bases not matched to a gene; V was cut back by 0 bases and J by 2 bases. The CDR3 covers 16 residues. The CDR3 loop reads CASSVGGTSGTYEQYF. The CDR3 coding sequence is TGTGCCAGCAGCGTAGGCGGGACTAGCGGAACCTACGAGCAGTACTTC.

The chain employs TRBV6-1 and TRBJ2-7; possibly TRBD1 for D (6 bases). The CDR3 has 13 residues. V lost 8 bases and J 2 bases, leaving 13 bases between the germline ends. Germline V gives CDR1 MNHNS, CDR2 SASEGT. CDR3 sequence (DNA): TGTGCCAGCGAAAGGTACAGGGCCTACGAGCAGTACTTC. The encoded protein is CASERYRAYEQYF.

The V call is TRBV4-1, the J call TRBJ2-7; tentative D call: TRBD1 (5 bases). The V end lost 4 bases, the J end lost 3 bases, and 13 bases lay between the germline ends. Germline assignment: CDR1 MGHRA and CDR2 YSYEKL. CDR3 length: 14 amino acids. CDR3 nucleotides: TGCGCCAGCAGCCGCACGTCAGGGTACTACGAGCAGTACTTC. Its translation is CASSRTSGYYEQYF.

V is TRBV11-3 and J is TRBJ2-5; no firm D call. Germline-derived CDR1 and CDR2 are SGHNT and YENEEA. Trimming pared 2 bases from V and 5 bases from J, leaving 9 bases between. This CDR3 has 13 amino acids. CDR3 nucleotides: TGTGCCAGCAGCTTAAGCCATGTGGAGACCCAGTACTTC. This gives the protein CASSLSHVETQYF. Combining the CDR3 with reference TRBV11-3 and TRBJ2-5 gives the whole variable domain EAGVVQSPRYKIIEKKQPVAFWCNPISGHNTLYWYLQNLGQGPELLIRYENEEAVDDSQLPKDRFSAERLKGVDSTLKIQPAELGDSAVYLCASSLSHVETQYFGPGTRLLVL.

The V and J genes are TRBV27 and TRBJ1-2, with 7 bases matching TRBD1. The germline V gene has CDR1 MNHEY and CDR2 SMNVEV (reference sequence). The CDR3 runs to 14 residues. V shed 6 bases, J shed 4 bases, and the junction held 8 bases outside the gene matches. The CDR3 DNA reads TGTGCCAGCAGGAGACAGGGAGTGCGCTATGGCTACACCTTC. Translating it yields CASRRQGVRYGYTF.

The chain links TRBV4-1 to TRBJ2-1, with TRBD2 identical over 7 bases. Germline V gene lookup returns CDR1 MGHRA and CDR2 YSYEKL. CDR3 length equals 14 residues. V shed 4 bases and J 5 bases; nucleotides not matched to a gene: 5. CDR3 sequence reads: CASSPSGDHNEQFF. CDR3 nucleotides: TGCGCCAGCAGCCCTAGCGGCGACCACAATGAGCAGTTCTTC.

This chain joins TRBV19 and TRBJ1-4; a possible D gene is TRBD1 (5 bases). Germline-derived CDR1 and CDR2 are LNHDA and SQIVND (reference sequence). The germline V and J ends were trimmed by 5 bases and 0 bases, with 19 bases remaining between them. CDR3 length: 18 residues. The CDR3 nucleotides are TGTGCCAGTAGTGCAGGGCCCGGAGTCCTTGCAACTAATGAAAAACTGTTTTTT. Translation gives CASSAGPGVLATNEKLFF.

In its sample, this clone was seen once. This rearrangement joins TRBV30 to TRBJ1-5; no firm D call. The CDR3 has 14 amino acids. Germline CDR1 is GTSNPN and CDR2 is SVGIG (reference sequence). Trimming removed 4 bases from V and 6 bases from J, with 16 bases in between. The CDR3, as DNA: TGTGCCTGGACCAGAGGAGGTATCGGTCAGCCCCAGCATTTT. It is translated as CAWTRGGIGQPQHF.

The J gene is TRBJ1-5, the V gene TRBV28; the D gene is possibly TRBD1 (5 bases). Between the trimmed V and J ends, which lost 6 bases and 5 bases, there was a span of 17 bases. The CDR3 length is 15 residues. The germline V gene has CDR1 MDHEN and CDR2 SYDVKM. The CDR3 DNA reads as TGTGCCAGCAGGTGGACCGCCGGGGGAGATCAGCCCCAGCATTTT. It encodes CASRWTAGGDQPQHF.

The V and J genes are TRBV4-1 and TRBJ2-7; D unresolved. V shed 1 base and J shed 5 bases, with 18 bases lying between them. This CDR3 contains 16 residues. From germline, CDR1 is MGHRA and CDR2 YSYEKL. CDR3 bases: TGCGCCAGCAGCCAAGGAGGCACTCTAGAGAACCACGAGCAGTACTTC. Translation gives CASSQGGTLENHEQYF.

This chain links TRBV7-9 with TRBJ1-6; D not resolved. Germline V gene lookup returns CDR1 SEHNR and CDR2 FQNEAQ (reference sequence). CDR3 length: 16 amino acids. V lost 5 bases and J lost 0, with 11 bases in between. CDR3 loop: CASSRGRSSYNSPLHF. In DNA form, the CDR3 reads TGTGCCAGCAGCCGCGGACGGAGCTCCTATAATTCACCCCTCCACTTT.

V gene TRBV7-2 combines with J gene TRBJ2-7; D is undetermined. Germline V lookup: CDR1 SGHTA, CDR2 FQGNSA. CDR3 size: 15 residues. V was cut by 5 bases and J by 0 bases, with 14 bases left in between. CDR3 coding DNA: TGTGCCAGCAGCGTACGAGGCCGAAGCTCCTACGAGCAGTACTTC. Amino acid sequence: CASSVRGRSSYEQYF.

This clone was seen a few times. Other nucleotide sequences in the sample specify the same CDR3. The rearrangement joins TRBV4-1 to TRBJ1-5, with D possibly TRBD1 on 5 matching bases. CDR1 MGHRA and CDR2 YSYEKL come from the germline V gene. The V end was cut by 1 base, the J end by 4 bases, with 5 bases between. The CDR3 covers 13 residues. The CDR3 nucleotides are TGCGCCAGCAGCCAAGGGGGGAATCAGCCCCAGCATTTT. Amino acid sequence: CASSQGGNQPQHF.

The chain links TRBV11-3 to TRBJ2-3, with D perhaps assigned TRBD1 or TRBD2 (6 bases each). There are 17 residues in the CDR3. CDR1 and CDR2 from the germline V gene are SGHNT and YENEEA. V lost 5 bases and J lost 0, with 18 bases in between. The CDR3 region has the DNA TGTGCCAGCAGCAGAAACAGGGACTTAACTAGCACAGATACGCAGTATTTT. Translating it yields CASSRNRDLTSTDTQYF.

The count of this clone is one. The CDR3 sequence is CASTGTSGSPHEQYF. CDR3 bases: TGTGCCAGCACAGGGACTAGCGGGAGTCCCCACGAGCAGTACTTC. V is TRBV2 and J is TRBJ2-7, with 14 bases matching TRBD2. CDR1 and CDR2 (germline): SNHLY, FYNNEI. The ends lost 7 bases at V and 5 bases at J; junction bases unmatched: 7. CDR3 length equals 15 residues.